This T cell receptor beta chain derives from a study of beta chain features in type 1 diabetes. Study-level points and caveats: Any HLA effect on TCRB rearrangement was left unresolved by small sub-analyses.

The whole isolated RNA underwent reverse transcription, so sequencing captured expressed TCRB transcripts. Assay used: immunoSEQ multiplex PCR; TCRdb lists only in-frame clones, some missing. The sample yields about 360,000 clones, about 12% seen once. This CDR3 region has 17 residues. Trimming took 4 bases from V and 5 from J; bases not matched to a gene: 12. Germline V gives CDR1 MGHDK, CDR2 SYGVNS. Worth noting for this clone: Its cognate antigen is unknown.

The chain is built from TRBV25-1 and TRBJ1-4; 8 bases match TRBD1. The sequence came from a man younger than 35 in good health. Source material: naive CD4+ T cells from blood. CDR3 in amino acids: CASSGGAQGAWNEKLFF. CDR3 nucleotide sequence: TGTGCCAGCAGTGGAGGGGCGCAGGGGGCATGGAATGAAAAACTGTTTTTT.